This T cell receptor beta chain comes out of a study of blood T cell repertoires in COVID-19. Study as a whole: The origin of the acute and convalescent COVID-19 samples was the United States, Italy and Spain. From T cells, B-cell-depleted T cells, or PBMCs came the material, which was cDNA or gDNA.

This CDR3 spans 16 amino acids. Germline V gene data show CDR1 as SGHVS and CDR2 as FNYEAQ. V lost 1 base, J lost 5 bases, and 10 bases stayed unmatched. Original data processing: By means of reference gene primer amplification, nucleated cell counts were estimated. Method: immunoSEQ multiplex PCR; TCRdb's copy keeps in-frame clones and lacks some. V and J calls plus clone size are reproduced from that table; the DNA served to infer D and trimming. The table records under 130,000 clones, about 90% of them present only once. The chain is built from TRBV7-6 and TRBJ2-5; 7 bases map to TRBD1. The receptor was derived from a man aged 45 to 65 in a cohort sampled during active COVID-19. Sequencing input: peripheral blood. CDR3 sequence: CASSLGAGGMLETQYF. The DNA of the CDR3 is TGTGCCAGCAGCTTAGGGGCAGGGGGTATGCTTGAGACCCAGTACTTC.